This entry lists 5 T cell receptor beta chains sequenced from one sample in a study of blood T cells in healthy people across ages. For the second PCR, which ran for about 7 to 12 cycles, a sample-barcoded 5' primer and a J-beta primer mix were used. TCRdb reprocessed the 5' RACE reads with MiXCR, giving one entry per CDR3 protein. The profile shows about 1.6 million distinct CDR3 sequences, 34% of them singletons. Specimen: blood. These receptors originate from a woman aged 25-40 years in good health.

In this sample, this clonotype turned up a few times. The V call is TRBV20-1, the J call TRBJ2-3; a weak D match, TRBD2 (6 bases). The CDR3 has 14 residues. CDR1 and CDR2 (germline): DFQATT, SNEGSKA (reference sequence). V dropped 5 bases and J dropped 0 bases, with 12 bases sitting between them. The DNA for the CDR3 is TGCAGTGCTGGGCACGGGACTAGCACAGATACGCAGTATTTT. Translation gives CSAGHGTSTDTQYF.

The chain has TRBV15 and TRBJ1-2; a possible D gene is TRBD1 (6 bases). Deletions cut 5 bases from V and 2 bases from J, with 6 bases between. CDR1 is LNHNV and CDR2 is YYDKDF in the germline V gene (reference sequence). The CDR3 contains 12 residues. In nucleotides, the CDR3 is TGTGCCACCAGCCAGGGGAACTATGGCTACACCTTC. This gives the protein CATSQGNYGYTF.

Turning to this clonotype: This may be a read error: a much more frequent sequence differs by one nucleotide. Written as DNA, the CDR3 is TGTGCCAGCAGCTTAGTGGCGGACAGGGCGAAGGAGGAGACCCAGTACTTC. This translates into CASSLVADRAKEETQYF. This chain joins TRBV13 and TRBJ2-5, with 8 bases matching TRBD1. CDR1 and CDR2 (germline): PRHDT, FYEKMQ (reference sequence). V lost 1 base, J lost 5 bases, and 12 bases stayed unmatched. The length of the CDR3 is 17 residues.

This clonotype occurred a few times. This chain connects TRBV28 to TRBJ2-3, with 11 positions matching TRBD2. The CDR3 covers 16 residues. The germline V gene encodes CDR1 MDHEN and CDR2 SYDVKM. V dropped 6 bases and J dropped 2; count of bases not matched to a gene: 7. CDR3 loop: CASRSGTSGFTDTQYF. The CDR3 DNA sequence: TGTGCCAGCAGATCCGGGACTAGCGGATTCACAGATACGCAGTATTTT.

The chain recombines TRBV30 with TRBJ2-1; the match to TRBD1 covers 7 bases. Germline-derived CDR1 and CDR2 are GTSNPN and SVGIG (reference sequence). The ends lost 1 base at V and 6 bases at J; junction bases unmatched: 12. CDR3 length: 16 residues. This CDR3 is CAWSALDREGPNEQFF. DNA for the CDR3: TGTGCCTGGAGTGCACTCGACAGGGAAGGACCCAATGAGCAGTTCTTC.